The 8 T cell receptor beta chains reported below all come from one sample, sequenced in a study of cytomegalovirus exposure and HLA in healthy donors. Primers for the PCR totalled 60 Vbeta and 13 Jbeta. Only in-frame clones appear in the TCRdb table, and some are missing; sequencing was by immunoSEQ multiplex PCR. The sample has 150,000 to 200,000 clones; approximately 80% are singletons. Sequenced input: PBMCs. The origin of the receptors is a woman younger than 45 in good health and CMV-seropositive.

This rearrangement joins TRBV28 to TRBJ2-7, with 7 bases aligning to TRBD2. V shed 5 bases and J 5 bases; nucleotides not matched to a gene: 9. Germline V lookup: CDR1 MDHEN, CDR2 SYDVKM. The CDR3 loop spans 14 amino acids. The CDR3 DNA follows: TGTGCCAGCAGTCGGGACTACCGGAATGACGAGCAGTACTTC. As protein: CASSRDYRNDEQYF.

In this sample, this clone turned up a few times. CDR3 sequence: CASSVETGQPQHF. CDR3 nucleotide sequence: TGTGCCAGCAGCGTAGAAACAGGCCAGCCCCAGCATTTT. The genes are TRBV9 and TRBJ1-5; maybe TRBD1 (5 bases). V was shortened by 0 bases and J by 7 bases, with 8 bases between the two germline ends. Germline CDR1 and CDR2: SGDLS and YYNGEE. The CDR3 spans 13 residues. The full variable domain, rest sourced from reference TRBV9 and TRBJ1-5, is DSGVTQTPKHLITATGQRVTLRCSPRSGDLSVYWYQQSLDQGLQFLIQYYNGEERAKGNILERFSAQQFPDLHSELNLSSLELGDSALYFCASSVETGQPQHFGDGTRLSIL.

In this sample, this clone turned up once. The chain employs TRBV27 and TRBJ2-7; a weak D match, TRBD2 (5 bases). The CDR3 is 13 residues long. The germline CDR1 and CDR2 sequences are MNHEY and SMNVEV (reference sequence). Deletions cut 4 bases from V and 5 bases from J, with 12 bases between. The CDR3 is CASSSGSLHEQYF. The CDR3 DNA follows: TGTGCCAGCAGTTCTGGGAGCCTCCACGAGCAGTACTTC.

This sequence joins TRBV7-9 and TRBJ1-1, with TRBD1 matching 8 bases. CDR3 length: 13 residues. Trimming cost V 4 bases and J 7 bases; bases outside gene matches: 5. Germline CDR1 is SEHNR and CDR2 is FQNEAQ (reference sequence). The CDR3 is CASSSRTGHEAFF. CDR3 DNA sequence: TGTGCCAGCAGCTCTCGGACAGGGCATGAAGCTTTCTTT.

The chain has TRBV7-9 and TRBJ1-4; D unclear. CDR1 is SEHNR, CDR2 FQNEAQ, per germline (reference sequence). The length of the CDR3 is 16 residues. Trimming left V 1 base short and J 8 bases short, with 17 bases between. The CDR3 DNA sequence: TGTGCCAGCAGCTTAGTAACGGCCTCCCGGCGGGAAAAACTGTTTTTT. Protein sequence: CASSLVTASRREKLFF.

The V gene is TRBV19, the J gene TRBJ1-1; possibly TRBD1 for D (6 bases). CDR1 is LNHDA, CDR2 SQIVND, per germline (reference sequence). The length of the CDR3 is 13 residues. V was trimmed by 0 bases and J by 11 bases, leaving 13 bases between them. The CDR3 spells CASSIDRGSWAFF. The CDR3, as DNA: TGTGCCAGTAGTATAGACAGGGGTTCCTGGGCTTTCTTT.

The J gene is TRBJ1-4, the V gene TRBV2; 7 bases line up with TRBD1. In germline, CDR1 is SNHLY, CDR2 FYNNEI. The trim removed 6 bases at V and 0 bases at J, leaving 7 bases unmatched. The length of the CDR3 is 16 residues. CDR3 region: CASRSGTAPTNEKLFF. The CDR3, as DNA: TGTGCCAGCAGGTCCGGGACAGCCCCAACTAATGAAAAACTGTTTTTT.

This chain uses TRBV6-5 with TRBJ1-2; no reliable D call. The V gene's germline CDR1 is MNHEY and CDR2 SVGAGI. CDR3 length: 12 amino acids. V dropped 7 bases and J dropped 8 bases, with 14 bases sitting between them. The DNA for the CDR3 is TGTGCCAGCATTAAGGAGGATAACGGCTACACCTTC. This sequence encodes CASIKEDNGYTF.